The 14 T cell receptor beta chains below all came from one sample that was sequenced in a study of T cells in tuberculosis. Some clones are missing from TCRdb's copy, which holds only in-frame ones; the method was immunoSEQ multiplex PCR. The data contain tens of thousands of clones, roughly 90% of them seen just once; the ten biggest clones take up about 7.4%. The specimen sequenced was PBMCs. These receptors came from a donor aged 5-35 years with latent tuberculosis or without tuberculosis infection. Some clones in this sample may be carry-over from other donors' samples.

This chain connects TRBV10-3 to TRBJ2-7; perhaps TRBD1 as D (6 bases). There are 13 residues in the CDR3. The germline V gene encodes CDR1 ENHRY and CDR2 SYGVKD. V was cut by 6 bases and J by 1 base, with 10 bases left in between. The CDR3 region is CAIRTGQSYEQYF. Written as DNA, the CDR3 is TGTGCCATCAGGACAGGACAATCCTACGAGCAGTACTTC.

This chain joins TRBV4-2 and TRBJ2-3; perhaps TRBD2 as D (7 bases). Germline V gene lookup returns CDR1 LGHNA and CDR2 YNFKEQ. The CDR3 loop spans 16 amino acids. Trimming pared 0 bases from V and 3 bases from J, leaving 13 bases between. The DNA for the CDR3 is TGTGCCAGCAGCCAAGATGGGGGGGGGCGTACAGATACGCAGTATTTT. Translation gives CASSQDGGGRTDTQYF.

The sample holds a few counts of this clone. CDR3 sequence reads: CASSEVSDRSGYTF. In DNA form, the CDR3 reads TGTGCCAGCAGTGAAGTTTCGGACAGGTCCGGCTACACCTTC. The chain employs TRBV2 and TRBJ1-2, with 7 bases identical to TRBD1. CDR3 length: 14 residues. Germline V lookup: CDR1 SNHLY, CDR2 FYNNEI. V gave up 1 base and J gave up 8 bases; unmatched junction bases: 7.

The chain is built from TRBV5-1 and TRBJ2-2; the match to TRBD1 covers 9 bases. V was clipped by 4 bases and J by 2 bases; unmatched bases: 3. Germline CDR1 is SGHRS and CDR2 is YFSETQ. The CDR3 loop spans 15 amino acids. CDR3 residues: CASSGGQGNTGELFF. The CDR3, as DNA: TGCGCCAGCAGCGGGGGACAGGGCAACACCGGGGAGCTGTTTTTT. Filled out from reference TRBV5-1 and TRBJ2-2, the complete variable domain reads KAGVTQTPRYLIKTRGQQVTLSCSPISGHRSVSWYQQTPGQGLQFLFEYFSETQRNKGNFPGRFSGRQFSNSRSEMNVSTLELGDSALYLCASSGGQGNTGELFFGEGSRLTVL.

The chain links TRBV11-2 to TRBJ2-6; the D gene is possibly TRBD2 (5 bases). Germline V lookup: CDR1 SGHAT, CDR2 FQNNGV. This CDR3 contains 17 residues. V lost 5 bases to trimming and J lost 0 bases, with 14 bases between them. CDR3 region: CASSPGLTTSGANVLTF. For the CDR3, the DNA is TGTGCCAGCAGCCCAGGACTGACGACCTCTGGGGCCAACGTCCTGACTTTC.

The V call is TRBV15, the J call TRBJ1-5; D possibly corresponds to TRBD1 (5 bases). V lost 5 bases and J 0 bases, leaving 23 bases between the germline ends. Germline V lookup: CDR1 LNHNV, CDR2 YYDKDF (reference sequence). The CDR3 is made up of 19 amino acids. CDR3 in amino acids: CATSQQRGQGPYSNQPQHF. The CDR3 bases are TGTGCCACCAGCCAACAAAGGGGCCAGGGCCCTTATAGCAATCAGCCCCAGCATTTT.

On this clone itself: The conserved final phenylalanine or tryptophan is absent from the CDR3, which likely points to a read error. The DNA is left out, because the CDR3 cannot be placed on it with certainty; the CDR3 is given as TCRdb lists it. V usage is TRBV20-1 and J usage is TRBJ1-1; whether TRBD1, the table's D call, matches the DNA was not checked. The CDR3 is 10 amino acids in total, end residues counted. CDR1 is DFQATT and CDR2 is SNEGSKA in the germline V gene (reference sequence). CDR3 loop: CSARMGTGLR.

The chain employs TRBV11-2 and TRBJ1-1; no firm D call. Germline CDR1 and CDR2: SGHAT and FQNNGV. The CDR3 covers 13 residues. Between the trimmed V and J ends, which lost 2 bases and 5 bases, there was a span of 9 bases. CDR3 amino acids: CASSLSGWTEAFF. CDR3 DNA sequence: TGTGCCAGCAGCTTATCGGGGTGGACTGAAGCTTTCTTT.

V gene TRBV18 combines with J gene TRBJ2-1; TRBD2 might be the D (6 bases). CDR1 and CDR2 from the germline V gene are KGHSH and LQKENI. This CDR3 contains 14 residues. V lost 3 bases to trimming and J lost 5 bases, with 11 bases between them. The CDR3 region has the DNA TGTGCCAGCTCACCGGGACTCGGGGACAATGAGCAGTTCTTC. This encodes CASSPGLGDNEQFF.

The chain has TRBV5-1 and TRBJ2-1; TRBD2 agrees at 8 bases. J gave up 3 bases and V 4 bases, and 6 bases lay outside the gene matches. CDR1 is SGHRS and CDR2 is YFSETQ in the germline V gene. The CDR3 consists of 15 residues. DNA for the CDR3: TGCGCCAGCAGCGATAGCGGGATCCTCTACAATGAGCAGTTCTTC. Encoded protein: CASSDSGILYNEQFF.

This chain links TRBV7-6 with TRBJ2-5, with TRBD2 identical over 11 bases. Germline loops: CDR1 SGHVS, CDR2 FNYEAQ. Germline trimming cut 2 bases from V and 2 bases from J; bases unmatched to any gene: 1. CDR3 length equals 15 residues. The CDR3 is CASSLIAGGQETQYF. The CDR3 DNA sequence: TGTGCCAGCAGCTTAATAGCGGGAGGGCAAGAGACCCAGTACTTC.

The rearrangement joins TRBV2 to TRBJ2-1; a weak D match, TRBD2 (5 bases). CDR1 is SNHLY, CDR2 FYNNEI, per germline. The V and J ends lost 3 bases and 1 base respectively, with 13 bases between them. This CDR3 spans 16 amino acids. This CDR3 reads CASSDRGLGSYNEQFF. The DNA of the CDR3 is TGTGCCAGCAGTGATAGAGGGTTGGGGTCCTACAATGAGCAGTTCTTC. Full variable domain (rest looked up from reference TRBV2 and TRBJ2-1): EPEVTQTPSHQVTQMGQEVILRCVPISNHLYFYWYRQILGQKVEFLVSFYNNEISEKSEIFDDQFSVERPDGSNFTLKIRSTKLEDSAMYFCASSDRGLGSYNEQFFGPGTRLTVL.

This chain links TRBV9 with TRBJ2-2; tentative D call: TRBD1 (6 bases). V was trimmed by 3 bases and J by 7 bases, leaving 10 bases between them. The CDR3 has 13 amino acids. Germline V gene sequence: CDR1 SGDLS, CDR2 YYNGEE. CDR3 DNA: TGTGCCAGCAGCGACAGGGTCCACGGGGAGCTGTTTTTT. Translating it yields CASSDRVHGELFF.

DNA of the CDR3: TGTGCCAGCAGTTTAGGGCAGCCCTACGAGCAGTACTTC. The encoded protein is CASSLGQPYEQYF. The V call is TRBV28, the J call TRBJ2-7; no reliable D call. Germline assignment: CDR1 MDHEN and CDR2 SYDVKM. The V and J ends lost 2 bases and 2 bases respectively, with 7 bases between them. The CDR3 sequence is 13 residues long.